The entry below describes one T cell receptor beta chain. This entry is derived from a study of high-grade serous ovarian cancer treatment subgroups. At the level of the study: Each sample yielded on average roughly 7,000 unique TCR beta rearrangements from approximately 15,000 reads.

The assay was immunoSEQ multiplex PCR, and TCRdb's table has in-frame clones only and misses some. The table includes approximately 30,000 clones, around 84% detected once. V lost 2 bases to trimming and J lost 2 bases, with 13 bases between them. The CDR3 loop spans 15 amino acids. The V gene's germline CDR1 is MNHNS and CDR2 SASEGT. The tumor samples were collected prior to definitive surgery or chemotherapy. The clonotype comes from a human donor with high-grade serous ovarian cancer. V usage is TRBV6-1 and J usage is TRBJ2-7, with a possible D match to TRBD1 (6 bases). Sequencing was performed on tumor tissue. CDR3 residues: CASSERSGAAYEQYF. The CDR3 DNA reads TGTGCCAGCAGTGAAAGGTCAGGGGCCGCCTACGAGCAGTACTTC.